This TCR beta chain was observed in a study of T cell changes during pregnancy in multiple sclerosis. The length of the CDR3 is 16 residues. Trimming at V came to 1 base and at J to 1 base, leaving 1 base not matched to a gene. Germline lookup yields CDR1 SGHAT and CDR2 FQNNGV. TCRdb's copy holds only in-frame clones and misses some; the assay was immunoSEQ multiplex PCR. The profile shows about 70,000 clones, about 90% of them singletons. The gene calls are TRBV11-2 and TRBJ2-3, with 11 bases that match TRBD2. Sequences were derived from peripheral blood, sampled in the first trimester of pregnancy. The receptor comes from a female donor with multiple sclerosis, enrolled in a pregnancy study. The CDR3 coding sequence is TGTGCCAGCAGCTTAGCACTAGCGGGAGGCACAGATACGCAGTATTTT. Protein: CASSLALAGGTDTQYF. Using reference TRBV11-2 and TRBJ2-3 for the parts outside the CDR3, the full variable domain is EAGVAQSPRYKIIEKRQSVAFWCNPISGHATLYWYQQILGQGPKLLIQFQNNGVVDDSQLPKDRFSAERLKGVDSTLKIQPAKLEDSAVYLCASSLALAGGTDTQYFGPGTRLTVL.